The 21 T cell receptor beta chains below were found in one sample sequenced in a study of cytomegalovirus exposure and HLA in healthy donors (dated by TCRdb to between 2016 and 2019). The library was built by means of the immunoSEQ multiplex PCR assay. For the multiplex PCR, a mixture combining 60 forward primers for TCR Vbeta segments and 13 reverse primers for TCR Jbeta segments was used. The clones in this table, taken by TCRdb from immuneACCESS, are in-frame only. Not every clone is retained; where verified, under half of the shortfall comes from an unresolved V gene, and the cause of the rest is unknown. The sample records about 200,000 clones, around 88% of which are singletons. The ten largest clones take up around 0.3% of the sample. Source material: PBMCs. The receptors come from a woman aged 25-40 years in good health and CMV-seronegative.

A few counts support this clone. The chain has TRBV4-1 and TRBJ1-2; 9 nucleotides align to TRBD1. V lost 3 bases to trimming and J lost 7 bases; unmatched junction nucleotides: 3. Germline V gives CDR1 MGHRA, CDR2 YSYEKL. CDR3 size: 13 residues. CDR3 amino acids: CASSQGQGGGYTF. The DNA of the CDR3 is TGCGCCAGCAGCCAGGGACAGGGAGGTGGCTACACCTTC.

The chain has TRBV28 and TRBJ2-7; 7 bases line up with TRBD2. Unmatched junction bases numbered 9, after V lost 8 bases and J lost 2 bases. Germline loops: CDR1 MDHEN, CDR2 SYDVKM. This CDR3 has 14 amino acids. This chain's CDR3 is CASGKGLPPYEQYF. In DNA, the CDR3 is TGTGCCAGCGGTAAGGGACTACCCCCCTACGAGCAGTACTTC.

The J gene is TRBJ2-7, the V gene TRBV9; no definite D call. Per the germline V gene, CDR1 is SGDLS and CDR2 is YYNGEE. The CDR3 loop spans 14 amino acids. The V and J ends lost 1 base and 2 bases respectively, with 10 bases between them. The CDR3 nucleotides read TGTGCCAGCAGCGTAAGTCTATCGGCCTACGAGCAGTACTTC. This encodes CASSVSLSAYEQYF.

V is TRBV7-2 and J is TRBJ2-3, with D unclear. The CDR3 runs 15 residues. The V gene's germline CDR1 is SGHTA and CDR2 FQGNSA. The ends were cut back, 1 base at V and 0 bases at J, with 8 bases in the middle. DNA of the CDR3: TGTGCCAGCAGCTTAGACTTTTCTAGCACAGATACGCAGTATTTT. Translating it yields CASSLDFSSTDTQYF.

The rearrangement uses TRBV27 and TRBJ2-5, with D perhaps matching TRBD2 (6 bases). The CDR3 extends over 15 amino acids. Looked up from germline, CDR1 is MNHEY and CDR2 is SMNVEV (reference sequence). V was cut by 6 bases and J by 4 bases, with 18 bases left in between. The CDR3 DNA reads as TGTGCCAGCAGAGACACCGGGGGAGAGGGAGAGACCCAGTACTTC. Its protein is CASRDTGGEGETQYF.

The gene calls are TRBV6-4 and TRBJ2-1; TRBD2 agrees at 11 bases. The V gene's germline CDR1 is MRHNA and CDR2 SNTAGT. Losses at the gene ends were 0 bases for V and 15 bases for J; bases not matched to a gene: 10. The CDR3 has 15 residues. This CDR3 reads CASSDSGTSGRVLFF. CDR3 DNA sequence: TGTGCCAGCAGTGACTCTGGCACTAGCGGGAGAGTACTGTTCTTC.

The rearrangement joins TRBV5-1 to TRBJ2-3, with 14 bases fitting TRBD2. The J segment lost 4 bases and the V segment lost 0 bases, leaving 10 bases of the junction unmatched. The germline V gene encodes CDR1 SGHRS and CDR2 YFSETQ. This CDR3 comprises 19 residues. As DNA, the CDR3 is TGCGCCAGCAGCTTGGGAGCCGGGACTAGCGGGAGTTGGGCAGATACGCAGTATTTT. Protein product: CASSLGAGTSGSWADTQYF.

The genes are TRBV5-1 and TRBJ1-1; D may be TRBD1 (5 bases). CDR1 and CDR2 (germline): SGHRS, YFSETQ. Between the trimmed V and J ends, which lost 0 bases and 1 base, there was a span of 7 bases. The CDR3 has 14 amino acids. The CDR3 DNA reads TGCGCCAGCAGCTTGGCAGGGCGGAACACTGAAGCTTTCTTT. This encodes CASSLAGRNTEAFF. Complete variable domain (other parts from reference TRBV5-1 and TRBJ1-1): KAGVTQTPRYLIKTRGQQVTLSCSPISGHRSVSWYQQTPGQGLQFLFEYFSETQRNKGNFPGRFSGRQFSNSRSEMNVSTLELGDSALYLCASSLAGRNTEAFFGQGTRLTVV.

This rearrangement joins TRBV5-5 to TRBJ2-5, with TRBD1 as a possible D gene (6 bases). This CDR3 contains 16 residues. Germline V CDR1 and CDR2: SGHKS, YYEKEE (reference sequence). With 2 bases removed from V and 5 bases from J, the gap between germline ends came to 19 bases. The CDR3 sequence is CASSFVGTRGGETQYF. The CDR3 bases are TGTGCCAGCAGCTTCGTGGGAACCAGGGGCGGGGAGACCCAGTACTTC.

This chain connects TRBV11-2 to TRBJ1-4, with D possibly being TRBD1 (6 bases). The V end lost 4 bases, the J end lost 6 bases, and 12 bases lay between the germline ends. This CDR3 is 14 amino acids long. The germline gives CDR1 SGHAT, CDR2 FQNNGV. The chain's CDR3 is CASSSYRADEKLFF. In DNA, the CDR3 is TGTGCCAGCAGCTCGTACAGGGCCGATGAAAAACTGTTTTTT.

The V and J genes are TRBV2 and TRBJ1-5, with D possibly TRBD1 on 5 matching bases. This CDR3 has 14 residues. Germline V lookup: CDR1 SNHLY, CDR2 FYNNEI. V shed 7 bases and J shed 4 bases, with 14 bases lying between them. CDR3 in amino acids: CASTGGSGNQPQHF. CDR3 in DNA: TGTGCCAGCACCGGGGGTTCGGGGAATCAGCCCCAGCATTTT.

The chain couples TRBV30 to TRBJ2-2; 8 positions agree with TRBD1. Germline V CDR1 and CDR2: GTSNPN, SVGIG (reference sequence). This CDR3 spans 14 amino acids. Losses at the gene ends were 6 bases for V and 3 bases for J; bases not matched to a gene: 6. The CDR3 protein is CACTDRAYTGELFF. CDR3 in DNA: TGTGCCTGTACGGACAGGGCGTACACCGGGGAGCTGTTTTTT. Combining the CDR3 with reference TRBV30 and TRBJ2-2 gives the whole variable domain SQTIHQWPATLVQPVGSPLSLECTVEGTSNPNLYWYRQAAGRGLQLLFYSVGIGQISSEVPQNLSASRPQDRQFILSSKKLLLSDSGFYLCACTDRAYTGELFFGEGSRLTVL.

This clone was observed a few times. The gene calls are TRBV20-1 and TRBJ2-1; tentative D call: TRBD1 (5 bases). Trimming took 5 bases from V and 8 from J, leaving 10 bases between them. Germline lookup yields CDR1 DFQATT and CDR2 SNEGSKA (reference sequence). The CDR3 length is 11 residues. CDR3 in amino acids: CSASDNHEQFF. The CDR3 DNA follows: TGCAGTGCTTCGGACAACCATGAGCAGTTCTTC.

V gene TRBV9 combines with J gene TRBJ1-1, with TRBD1 as a possible D gene (5 bases). V was shortened by 5 bases and J by 5 bases, with 16 bases between the two germline ends. The CDR3 totals 14 residues. The V gene's germline CDR1 is SGDLS and CDR2 YYNGEE. CDR3 residues: CASSREGWGTEAFF. CDR3 nucleotides: TGTGCCAGCAGTCGGGAGGGATGGGGGACTGAAGCTTTCTTT.

The chain couples TRBV11-2 to TRBJ1-3; D gene unclear. Per the germline V gene, CDR1 is SGHAT and CDR2 is FQNNGV. CDR3 length equals 16 residues. V was pared by 1 base and J by 3 bases, with 13 bases between. The CDR3 nucleotides are TGTGCCAGCAGCTTAGGGCCGGGAGCCGTTGGAAACACCATATATTTT. Translating gives CASSLGPGAVGNTIYF.

CDR3 protein: CASSIRQGAGQPQHF. In DNA, the CDR3 is TGTGCCAGTAGTATCAGACAGGGGGCTGGTCAGCCCCAGCATTTT. This chain uses TRBV19 with TRBJ1-5; 10 bases match TRBD1. Germline V gene data show CDR1 as LNHDA and CDR2 as SQIVND (reference sequence). The CDR3 totals 15 residues. The ends lost 3 bases at V and 6 bases at J; junction bases unmatched: 5.

This clone was counted between two and nine times. The chain recombines TRBV11-2 with TRBJ2-7, with a tentative D call TRBD1 (6 bases). This CDR3 region has 12 residues. The germline gives CDR1 SGHAT, CDR2 FQNNGV. Trimming removed 7 bases at V and 6 bases at J, with 13 bases between. The CDR3 loop reads CASTLLGAEQYF. The DNA of the CDR3 is TGTGCCAGCACCCTCTTGGGGGCCGAGCAGTACTTC.

The V call is TRBV2, the J call TRBJ2-5, with TRBD2 matching over 7 bases. There are 13 residues in the CDR3. Germline-derived CDR1 and CDR2 are SNHLY and FYNNEI. The ends lost 6 bases at V and 5 bases at J; junction bases unmatched: 6. Here the CDR3 DNA reads TGTGCCAGCAGGGGGGGGGTCGGGGAGACCCAGTACTTC. This gives the protein CASRGGVGETQYF.

The rearrangement links TRBV21-1 to TRBJ2-3; the table's TRBD2 call for D was not verified on the DNA. TRBV21-1 is recorded as a pseudogene. The length of the CDR3 is 15 residues. The CDR3 reads CASSKGQGGTDTQYF. CDR3 DNA: TGTGCCAGCAGCAAAGGGCAGGGAGGGACAGATACGCAGTATTTT.

The chain is built from TRBV5-6 and TRBJ2-1; maybe TRBD2 (6 bases). Between the trimmed V and J ends, which lost 3 bases and 6 bases, there was a span of 10 bases. Germline CDR1 reads SGHDT; CDR2 reads YYEEEE. This CDR3 region has 13 residues. The CDR3 spells CASSWAGGNEQFF. As DNA, the CDR3 is TGTGCCAGCAGCTGGGCCGGGGGCAATGAGCAGTTCTTC.

The genes are TRBV5-1 and TRBJ1-1; 8 bases are a match to TRBD1. V was pared by 2 bases and J by 1 base, with 4 bases of the junction left unmatched. The germline V gene encodes CDR1 SGHRS and CDR2 YFSETQ. This CDR3 has 15 residues. CDR3 DNA sequence: TGCGCCAGCAGCTTAACCGGGACAGGGAACACTGAAGCTTTCTTT. It codes for CASSLTGTGNTEAFF.